The sequence of this T cell receptor beta chain was determined in a study of blood T cell repertoires in COVID-19. Study as a whole: There were acute and convalescent COVID-19 samples, and they came from the United States, Italy and Spain.

With 0 bases clipped from V and 2 bases from J, the junction kept 16 bases outside the gene matches. Germline V gives CDR1 SNHLY, CDR2 FYNNEI. CDR3 length: 20 amino acids. Profiling relied on immunoSEQ multiplex PCR, and the TCRdb table lists in-frame clones only, not all of them. This table has roughly 140,000 clones, roughly 90% appearing once. This receptor was obtained from a human donor in a cohort sampled during active COVID-19. The sequencing sample was made of peripheral blood. The chain is built from TRBV2 and TRBJ2-5; 9 bases agree with TRBD2. CDR3 amino acids: CASSEAVIGAGGPKQETQYF. CDR3 DNA sequence: TGTGCCAGCAGTGAAGCCGTGATTGGCGCGGGGGGGCCAAAACAAGAGACCCAGTACTTC.